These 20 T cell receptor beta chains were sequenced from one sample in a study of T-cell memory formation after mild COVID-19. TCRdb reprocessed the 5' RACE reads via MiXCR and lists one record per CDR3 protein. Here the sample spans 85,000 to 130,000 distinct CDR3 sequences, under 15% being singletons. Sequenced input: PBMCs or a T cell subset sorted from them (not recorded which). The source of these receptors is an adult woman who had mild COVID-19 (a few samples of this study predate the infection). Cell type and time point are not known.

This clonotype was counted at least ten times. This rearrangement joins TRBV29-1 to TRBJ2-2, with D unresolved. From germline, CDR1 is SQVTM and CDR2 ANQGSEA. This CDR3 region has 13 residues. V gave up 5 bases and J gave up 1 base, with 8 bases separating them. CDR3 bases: TGCAGCGTTCGACTGATGAACACCGGGGAGCTGTTTTTT. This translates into CSVRLMNTGELFF.

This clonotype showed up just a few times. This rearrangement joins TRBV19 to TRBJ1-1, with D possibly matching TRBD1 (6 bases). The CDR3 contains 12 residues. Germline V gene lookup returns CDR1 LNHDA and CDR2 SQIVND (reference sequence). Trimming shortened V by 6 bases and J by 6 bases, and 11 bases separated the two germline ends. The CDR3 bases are TGTGCCAGTAGGTCACAGGGTGCTGAAGCTTTCTTT. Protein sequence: CASRSQGAEAFF. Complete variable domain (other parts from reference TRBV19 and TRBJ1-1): DGGITQSPKYLFRKEGQNVTLSCEQNLNHDAMYWYRQDPGQGLRLIYYSQIVNDFQKGDIAEGYSVSREKKESFPLTVTSAQKNPTAFYLCASRSQGAEAFFGQGTRLTVV.

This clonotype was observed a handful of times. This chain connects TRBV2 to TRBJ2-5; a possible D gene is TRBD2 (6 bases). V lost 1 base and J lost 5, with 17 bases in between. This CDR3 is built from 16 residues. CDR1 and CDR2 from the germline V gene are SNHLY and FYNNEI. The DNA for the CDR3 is TGTGCCAGCAGTGAAGGCTTTTCGACTAGTTTGGAGACCCAGTACTTC. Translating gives CASSEGFSTSLETQYF. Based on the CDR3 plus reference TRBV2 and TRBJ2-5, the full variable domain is EPEVTQTPSHQVTQMGQEVILRCVPISNHLYFYWYRQILGQKVEFLVSFYNNEISEKSEIFDDQFSVERPDGSNFTLKIRSTKLEDSAMYFCASSEGFSTSLETQYFGPGTRLLVL.

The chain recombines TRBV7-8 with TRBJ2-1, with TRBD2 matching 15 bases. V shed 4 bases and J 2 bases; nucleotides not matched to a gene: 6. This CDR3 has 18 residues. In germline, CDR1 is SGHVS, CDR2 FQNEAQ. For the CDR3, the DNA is TGTGCCAGCAGCTCCGGACTAGCGGGGGGGCCCCCCTACAATGAGCAGTTCTTC. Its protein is CASSSGLAGGPPYNEQFF.

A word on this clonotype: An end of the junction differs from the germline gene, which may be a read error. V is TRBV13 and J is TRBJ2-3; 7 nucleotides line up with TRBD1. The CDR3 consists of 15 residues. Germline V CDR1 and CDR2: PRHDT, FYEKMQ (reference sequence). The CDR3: CASSAGTASTDTRYF. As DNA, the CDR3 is TGTGCCAGCAGCGCCGGGACAGCTAGCACAGATACGCGGTATTTT.

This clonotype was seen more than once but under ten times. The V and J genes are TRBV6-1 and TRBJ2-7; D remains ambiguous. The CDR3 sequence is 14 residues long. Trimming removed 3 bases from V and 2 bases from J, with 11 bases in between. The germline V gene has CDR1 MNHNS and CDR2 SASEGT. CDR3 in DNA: TGTGCCAGCAGTGAGATAGCCGAGACCTACGAGCAGTACTTC. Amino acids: CASSEIAETYEQYF.

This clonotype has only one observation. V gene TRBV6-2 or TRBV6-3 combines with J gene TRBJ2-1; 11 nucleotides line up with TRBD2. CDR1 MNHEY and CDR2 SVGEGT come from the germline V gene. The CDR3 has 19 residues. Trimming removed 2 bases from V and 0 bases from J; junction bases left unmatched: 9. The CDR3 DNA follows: TGTGCCAGCAGTTACGCTAGCGGGAGGACTACGCCCTCCTACAATGAGCAGTTCTTC. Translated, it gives CASSYASGRTTPSYNEQFF.

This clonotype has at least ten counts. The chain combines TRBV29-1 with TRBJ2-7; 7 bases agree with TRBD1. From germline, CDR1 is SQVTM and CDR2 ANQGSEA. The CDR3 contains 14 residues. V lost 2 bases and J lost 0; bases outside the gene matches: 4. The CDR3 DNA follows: TGCAGCGTTGAAAAGGGACAGAGCTCCTACGAGCAGTACTTC. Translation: CSVEKGQSSYEQYF.

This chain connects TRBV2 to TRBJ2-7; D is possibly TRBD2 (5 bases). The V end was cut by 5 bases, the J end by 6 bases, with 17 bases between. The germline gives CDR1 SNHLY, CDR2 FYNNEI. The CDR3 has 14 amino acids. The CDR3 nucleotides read TGTGCCAGCAGTCTCGGTCGAGGCGAGGGCGAGCAGTACTTC. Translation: CASSLGRGEGEQYF.

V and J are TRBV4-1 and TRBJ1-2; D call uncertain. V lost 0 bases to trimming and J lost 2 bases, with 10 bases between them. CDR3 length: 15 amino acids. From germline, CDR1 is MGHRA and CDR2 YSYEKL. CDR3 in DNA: TGCGCCAGCAGCCAAGATCGCAATACCAACTATGGCTACACCTTC. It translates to CASSQDRNTNYGYTF.

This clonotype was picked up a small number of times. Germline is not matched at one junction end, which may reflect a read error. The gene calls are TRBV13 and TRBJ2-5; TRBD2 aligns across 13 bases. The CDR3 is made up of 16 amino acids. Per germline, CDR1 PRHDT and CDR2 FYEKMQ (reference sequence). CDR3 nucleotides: TGTCCCAGCAGCTCCTCCGGACTAGCGGGGGAGGAGACCCAGTACTTC. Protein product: CPSSSSGLAGEETQYF.

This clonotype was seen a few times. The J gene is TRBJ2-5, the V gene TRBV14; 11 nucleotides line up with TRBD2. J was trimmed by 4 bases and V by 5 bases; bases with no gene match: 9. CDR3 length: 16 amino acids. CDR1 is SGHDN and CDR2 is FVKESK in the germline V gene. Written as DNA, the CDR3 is TGTGCCAGCAGCGGAAGTTTCACTAGCGGGAGAGAGACCCAGTACTTC. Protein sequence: CASSGSFTSGRETQYF.

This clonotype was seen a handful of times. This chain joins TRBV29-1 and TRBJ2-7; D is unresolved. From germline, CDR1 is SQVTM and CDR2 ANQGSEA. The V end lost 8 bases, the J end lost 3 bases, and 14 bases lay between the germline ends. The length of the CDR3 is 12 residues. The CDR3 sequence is CSLLDLDYEQYF. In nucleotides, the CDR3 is TGCAGCCTCCTAGACCTAGACTACGAGCAGTACTTC.

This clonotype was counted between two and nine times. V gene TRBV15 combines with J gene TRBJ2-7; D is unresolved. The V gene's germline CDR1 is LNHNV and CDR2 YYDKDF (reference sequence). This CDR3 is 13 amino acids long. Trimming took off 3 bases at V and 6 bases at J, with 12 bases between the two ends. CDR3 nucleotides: TGTGCCACCAGCAGGGCCCAAGGGTCCGAGCAGTACTTC. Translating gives CATSRAQGSEQYF.

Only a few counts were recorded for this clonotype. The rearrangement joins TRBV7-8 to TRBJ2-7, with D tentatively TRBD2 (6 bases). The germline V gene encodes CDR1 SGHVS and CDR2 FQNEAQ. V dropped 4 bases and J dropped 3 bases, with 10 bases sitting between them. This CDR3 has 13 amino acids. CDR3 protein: CASSSGERYEQYF. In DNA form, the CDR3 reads TGTGCCAGCAGCTCGGGGGAGCGCTACGAGCAGTACTTC.

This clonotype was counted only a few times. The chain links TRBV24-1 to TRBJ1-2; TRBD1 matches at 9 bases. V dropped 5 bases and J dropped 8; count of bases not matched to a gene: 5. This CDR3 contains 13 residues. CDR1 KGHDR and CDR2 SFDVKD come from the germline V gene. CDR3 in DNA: TGTGCCACCAGTGTGGGGACAGGGAGCGGCTACACCTTC. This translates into CATSVGTGSGYTF.

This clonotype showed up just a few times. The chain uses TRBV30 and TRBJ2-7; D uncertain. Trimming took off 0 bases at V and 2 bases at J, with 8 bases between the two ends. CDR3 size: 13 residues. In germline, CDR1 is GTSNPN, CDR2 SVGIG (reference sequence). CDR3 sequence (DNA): TGTGCCTGGAGTGTTCATACCACCTACGAGCAGTACTTC. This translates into CAWSVHTTYEQYF.

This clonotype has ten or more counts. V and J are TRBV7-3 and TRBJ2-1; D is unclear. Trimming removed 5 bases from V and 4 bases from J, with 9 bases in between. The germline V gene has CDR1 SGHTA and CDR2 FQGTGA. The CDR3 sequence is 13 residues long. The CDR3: CASSSTSYNEQFF. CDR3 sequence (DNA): TGTGCCAGCAGCAGTACCTCGTACAATGAGCAGTTCTTC.

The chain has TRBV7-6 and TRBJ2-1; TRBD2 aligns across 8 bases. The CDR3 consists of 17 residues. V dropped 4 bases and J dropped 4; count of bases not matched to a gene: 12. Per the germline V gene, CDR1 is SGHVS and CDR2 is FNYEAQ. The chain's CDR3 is CASSSNLGLAGYNEQFF. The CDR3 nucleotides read TGTGCCAGCAGCTCCAATCTCGGCCTAGCGGGTTACAATGAGCAGTTCTTC.

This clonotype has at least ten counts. The CDR3 sequence: CSASAGQEAGELFF. CDR3 nucleotides: TGCAGTGCTAGTGCGGGACAGGAGGCCGGGGAGCTGTTTTTT. The V and J genes are TRBV20-1 and TRBJ2-2, with 8 positions matching TRBD1. From germline, CDR1 is DFQATT and CDR2 SNEGSKA (reference sequence). J lost 6 bases, V lost 3 bases, and 6 bases had no gene match. The CDR3 is made up of 14 amino acids.